The 17 T cell receptor beta chains below come from one sample, sequenced in a study of T cells in Graves' hyperthyroidism and ophthalmopathy. What was amplified from RNA transcripts were TCR beta CDR3 regions. The primer set for the first-round RT-PCR of the TCR CDR3 was HTBI. TCRdb re-derived calls from the multiplex PCR reads in MiXCR, one entry per CDR3 protein. The data contain 500,000 to 650,000 distinct CDR3 sequences, more than 15% of them singletons. The material sequenced was blood. Source of these receptors: a woman aged 18 to 35 with Graves' ophthalmopathy.

This clonotype was detected a few times. The V and J genes are TRBV20-1 and TRBJ2-7, with 8 bases matching TRBD1. The germline CDR1 and CDR2 sequences are DFQATT and SNEGSKA (reference sequence). The CDR3 spans 15 residues. V was clipped by 3 bases and J by 2 bases; unmatched bases: 9. CDR3 coding DNA: TGCAGTGCTAGGCCGGGACAGGCCCAGACCTACGAGCAGTACTTC. Translated, it gives CSARPGQAQTYEQYF.

This clonotype was picked up many times. The V gene is TRBV3-1, the J gene TRBJ2-1; D possibly matches TRBD1 or TRBD2 (6 bases each). Germline V lookup: CDR1 LGHDT, CDR2 YNNKEL (reference sequence). The V end lost 4 bases, the J end lost 5 bases, and 21 bases lay between the germline ends. The CDR3 has 17 residues. The CDR3 nucleotides are TGTGCCAGCAGCCGCGGGGCGGGACAAGGATATCACAATGAGCAGTTCTTC. It encodes CASSRGAGQGYHNEQFF.

At least ten counts were recorded for this clonotype. The V gene is TRBV6-1, the J gene TRBJ2-7, with 12 bases aligning to TRBD1. Germline-derived CDR1 and CDR2 are MNHNS and SASEGT. V dropped 2 bases and J dropped 5; count of bases not matched to a gene: 7. This CDR3 comprises 16 residues. The DNA of the CDR3 is TGTGCCAGCAGTGAATTCGCCGGGACAGGGGGCGACGAGCAGTACTTC. Translated: CASSEFAGTGGDEQYF.

This clonotype was found a few times. This chain joins TRBV19 and TRBJ2-1; 10 bases match TRBD2. The J segment lost 6 bases and the V segment lost 3 bases, leaving 8 bases of the junction unmatched. Germline CDR1 LNHDA, CDR2 SQIVND (reference sequence). There are 16 residues in the CDR3. This CDR3 is CASSIITSGRANEQFF. CDR3 DNA: TGTGCCAGTAGTATTATTACGAGCGGGAGGGCCAATGAGCAGTTCTTC.

The V and J genes are TRBV5-1 and TRBJ2-1; 7 nucleotides match TRBD1. This CDR3 is built from 16 residues. The germline V gene encodes CDR1 SGHRS and CDR2 YFSETQ. With 5 bases clipped from V and 1 base from J, the junction kept 9 bases outside the gene matches. Here the CDR3 DNA reads TGCGCCAGCAGGCCCGACAGGGAACGGTCCTACAATGAGCAGTTCTTC. This encodes CASRPDRERSYNEQFF.

This clonotype showed up just a few times. The chain is built from TRBV27 and TRBJ2-7; tentative D call: TRBD2 (5 bases). The CDR3 has 14 residues. Germline-derived CDR1 and CDR2 are MNHEY and SMNVEV (reference sequence). Trimming left V 3 bases short and J 2 bases short, with 11 bases between. CDR3 DNA sequence: TGTGCCAGCAGTTTGGGGAGCGGTACCTACGAGCAGTACTTC. It encodes CASSLGSGTYEQYF.

Ten or more counts support this clonotype. This chain links TRBV7-2 with TRBJ2-3, with D maybe TRBD2 (6 bases). Germline-derived CDR1 and CDR2 are SGHTA and FQGNSA. Trimming removed 1 base from V and 4 bases from J, with 12 bases in between. This CDR3 has 15 residues. The CDR3 DNA reads as TGTGCCAGCAGCTTAGTGAGCGGGCAGGCAGATACGCAGTATTTT. Its protein is CASSLVSGQADTQYF.

This clonotype has at least ten counts. V and J are TRBV20-1 and TRBJ2-3; 11 bases agree with TRBD2. The CDR3 length is 18 residues. V gave up 6 bases and J gave up 0 bases; unmatched junction bases: 14. From germline, CDR1 is DFQATT and CDR2 SNEGSKA (reference sequence). The CDR3: CSAEVAGGPYLSTDTQYF. The CDR3 region has the DNA TGCAGTGCAGAGGTAGCGGGAGGGCCGTACCTTAGCACAGATACGCAGTATTTT.

The rearrangement links TRBV10-3 to TRBJ2-7; D call uncertain. Between the trimmed V and J ends, which lost 3 bases and 3 bases, there was a span of 12 bases. Germline CDR1 ENHRY, CDR2 SYGVKD. The CDR3 is 14 residues long. The CDR3 loop is CAISDSNGYYEQYF. The CDR3 DNA reads as TGTGCCATCAGTGACTCTAACGGGTACTACGAGCAGTACTTC.

The sample holds many counts of this clonotype. The chain joins TRBV2 to TRBJ1-1; D is possibly TRBD1 (6 bases). Germline V lookup: CDR1 SNHLY, CDR2 FYNNEI. V lost 8 bases and J 0 bases, leaving 13 bases between the germline ends. CDR3 length: 14 residues. CDR3 residues: CASASDSMNTEAFF. Here the CDR3 DNA reads TGTGCCAGCGCATCGGACAGCATGAACACTGAAGCTTTCTTT.

Only a few counts were recorded for this clonotype. The CDR3 DNA reads as TGCAGTGCTAGAGGCAACAGGGAATGGACAGATACGCAGTATTTT. Residues: CSARGNREWTDTQYF. This sequence joins TRBV20-1 and TRBJ2-3; tentative D call: TRBD1 (6 bases). V lost 1 base and J lost 3, with 14 bases in between. This CDR3 is 15 amino acids long. Germline V gene lookup returns CDR1 DFQATT and CDR2 SNEGSKA (reference sequence).

This clonotype was found many times. The chain combines TRBV7-9 with TRBJ1-1; 7 positions agree with TRBD1. Germline CDR1 SEHNR, CDR2 FQNEAQ (reference sequence). The trim removed 6 bases at V and 1 base at J, leaving 5 bases unmatched. There are 14 residues in the CDR3. The DNA for the CDR3 is TGTGCCAGCAGGCACAGGGGTGGGAACACTGAAGCTTTCTTT. Protein product: CASRHRGGNTEAFF. Complete variable domain (other parts from reference TRBV7-9 and TRBJ1-1): DTGVSQNPRHKITKRGQNVTFRCDPISEHNRLYWYRQTLGQGPEFLTYFQNEAQLEKSRLLSDRFSAERPKGSFSTLEIQRTEQGDSAMYLCASRHRGGNTEAFFGQGTRLTVV.

The chain couples TRBV20-1 to TRBJ2-3; D unresolved. Germline V gene lookup returns CDR1 DFQATT and CDR2 SNEGSKA (reference sequence). The V gene lost 2 bases and the J gene lost 4 bases, with 7 bases spanning the gap. The CDR3 extends over 12 amino acids. In nucleotides, the CDR3 is TGCAGTGCTAGACTTTTGGCAGATACGCAGTATTTT. Encoded protein: CSARLLADTQYF.

Ten or more counts support this clonotype. CDR3 sequence reads: CASSLGAQGAVNGYTF. Written as DNA, the CDR3 is TGTGCCAGCAGCTTGGGAGCACAGGGGGCGGTGAATGGCTACACCTTC. The chain couples TRBV5-5 to TRBJ1-2; TRBD1 aligns across 9 bases. Germline V lookup: CDR1 SGHKS, CDR2 YYEKEE (reference sequence). The CDR3 extends over 16 amino acids. J was trimmed by 6 bases and V by 0 bases; bases with no gene match: 9.

This clonotype was detected ten times or more. V and J are TRBV30 and TRBJ1-1; D uncertain. V was pared by 1 base and J by 1 base, with 13 bases between. Germline V gene lookup returns CDR1 GTSNPN and CDR2 SVGIG (reference sequence). The CDR3 sequence is 15 residues long. The CDR3 bases are TGTGCCTGGAGTGCTGTTAACCTCAAGAACACTGAAGCTTTCTTT. Encoded protein: CAWSAVNLKNTEAFF.

This clonotype showed up many times. The rearrangement joins TRBV6-2 or TRBV6-3 to TRBJ2-7; D is unclear. There are 17 residues in the CDR3. Germline CDR1 is MNHEY and CDR2 is SVGEGT. V shed 0 bases and J shed 2 bases, with 17 bases lying between them. The CDR3 DNA reads as TGTGCCAGCAGTTACTCGCTAGTTCAAGCGCAAACCTACGAGCAGTACTTC. As protein: CASSYSLVQAQTYEQYF.

The sample holds many counts of this clonotype. This sequence joins TRBV10-2 and TRBJ2-1; D is undetermined. Trimming shortened V by 0 bases and J by 5 bases, and 5 bases separated the two germline ends. Germline V gene lookup returns CDR1 WSHSY and CDR2 SAAADI. The CDR3 sequence is 13 residues long. The CDR3 DNA reads TGCGCCAGCAGTGAGTCGGCTAACAATGAGCAGTTCTTC. It translates to CASSESANNEQFF.